Presented here are 13 T cell receptor beta chains from one specimen sequenced in a study of OX40 agonist ivuxolimab in advanced cancers. Sequenced by immunoSEQ multiplex PCR; TCRdb stores in-frame clones only, minus some. Here the sample spans 70,000 to 90,000 clones, about 89% being singletons. The sample in question was CD4+ or CD8+ T cells sorted from blood, obtained in a trial of the OX40 agonist ivuxolimab. Receptors originate from an adult with an advanced solid tumor such as melanoma, head and neck, liver or kidney cancer.

The CDR3 here is CASSLGRGVGYTF. For the CDR3, the DNA is TGTGCCAGCAGCTTAGGGAGGGGGGTCGGCTACACCTTC. V gene TRBV7-9 combines with J gene TRBJ1-2; tentative D call: TRBD1 (6 bases). Trimming shortened V by 1 base and J by 8 bases, and 11 bases separated the two germline ends. The length of the CDR3 is 13 residues. CDR1 is SEHNR, CDR2 FQNEAQ, per germline (reference sequence).

The chain recombines TRBV11-2 with TRBJ1-1; possibly TRBD1 for D (6 bases). Germline CDR1 is SGHAT and CDR2 is FQNNGV. The germline V and J ends were trimmed by 5 bases and 1 base, with 14 bases remaining between them. The CDR3 loop spans 15 amino acids. CDR3 residues: CASSPYLGGNTEAFF. In DNA, the CDR3 is TGTGCCAGCAGCCCATACCTAGGGGGGAACACTGAAGCTTTCTTT.

The chain couples TRBV6-5 to TRBJ1-5; maybe TRBD1 (5 bases). CDR3 length: 15 amino acids. With 1 base removed from V and 0 bases from J, the gap between germline ends came to 7 bases. Germline CDR1 MNHEY, CDR2 SVGAGI. CDR3 sequence reads: CASSYLGDSNQPQHF. The CDR3 DNA sequence: TGTGCCAGCAGTTACTTGGGGGATAGCAATCAGCCCCAGCATTTT.

This clone has a handful of counts. The rearrangement uses TRBV4-2 and TRBJ1-1, with a tentative D call TRBD1 (6 bases). Per the germline V gene, CDR1 is LGHNA and CDR2 is YNFKEQ. CDR3 size: 12 residues. The ends were cut back, 1 base at V and 10 bases at J, with 10 bases in the middle. DNA for the CDR3: TGTGCCAGCAGCCAAGGGACAGACTCAGCTTTCTTT. Protein sequence: CASSQGTDSAFF.

This clone was recorded only once. V gene TRBV27 combines with J gene TRBJ2-7; 9 bases agree with TRBD1. The CDR3 is 15 residues long. V was pared by 6 bases and J by 5 bases, with 11 bases of the junction left unmatched. CDR1 and CDR2 from the germline V gene are MNHEY and SMNVEV (reference sequence). CDR3 in amino acids: CASSTSLTGGHEQYF. The CDR3 DNA sequence: TGTGCCAGCAGCACCAGCCTCACAGGGGGCCACGAGCAGTACTTC.

CDR3 sequence: CASGVQEMETQYF. CDR3 DNA sequence: TGTGCCAGCGGGGTCCAGGAGATGGAGACCCAGTACTTC. The chain links TRBV6-5 to TRBJ2-5; D remains unclear. Germline values: CDR1 MNHEY, CDR2 SVGAGI. The CDR3 length is 13 residues. Trimming pared 8 bases from V and 5 bases from J, leaving 15 bases between.

The J gene is TRBJ2-7, the V gene TRBV19; D possibly corresponds to TRBD2 (5 bases). The CDR3 runs 15 residues. Deletions cut 6 bases from V and 2 bases from J, with 17 bases between. Germline values: CDR1 LNHDA, CDR2 SQIVND (reference sequence). In nucleotides, the CDR3 is TGTGCCAGTAGCGATAAAACCGGGAAGACCTACGAGCAGTACTTC. Its protein product is CASSDKTGKTYEQYF.

The chain joins TRBV6-5 to TRBJ1-5; D is unclear. The germline V gene encodes CDR1 MNHEY and CDR2 SVGAGI. This CDR3 has 15 amino acids. Trimming removed 6 bases at V and 1 base at J, with 13 bases between. The CDR3 DNA follows: TGTGCCAGCAGAACATCGACTTGGAGCAATCAGCCCCAGCATTTT. As protein: CASRTSTWSNQPQHF.

This clone was counted between two and nine times. The chain has TRBV7-3 and TRBJ1-1; TRBD1 is a possible D gene (6 bases). The CDR3 runs 13 residues. CDR1 is SGHTA and CDR2 is FQGTGA in the germline V gene. V dropped 3 bases and J dropped 5 bases, with 10 bases sitting between them. The CDR3 region has the DNA TGTGCCAGCAGCTTGACAGGTGGGACTGAAGCTTTCTTT. Amino acid sequence: CASSLTGGTEAFF. Using reference TRBV7-3 and TRBJ1-1 for the parts outside the CDR3, the full variable domain is GAGVSQTPSNKVTEKGKYVELRCDPISGHTALYWYRQSLGQGPEFLIYFQGTGAADDSGLPNDRFFAVRPEGSVSTLKIQRTERGDSAVYLCASSLTGGTEAFFGQGTRLTVV.

The chain uses TRBV6-4 and TRBJ2-1; 11 nucleotides align to TRBD2. This CDR3 has 16 residues. Unmatched junction bases numbered 7, after V lost 4 bases and J lost 5 bases. CDR1 and CDR2 from the germline V gene are MRHNA and SNTAGT. The CDR3 region has the DNA TGTGCCAGCAGTGCCTCCGGGACTAGCGGCCACAATGAGCAGTTCTTC. It translates to CASSASGTSGHNEQFF.

J is TRBJ2-1 and V is TRBV19; 8 positions match TRBD1. Germline lookup yields CDR1 LNHDA and CDR2 SQIVND (reference sequence). CDR3 size: 16 residues. The trim removed 6 bases at V and 7 bases at J, leaving 14 bases unmatched. The CDR3 DNA sequence: TGTGCCAGTAGCAAAATGCAGGGGGCATCTATGAATGAGCAGTTCTTC. Its protein is CASSKMQGASMNEQFF.

The V gene is TRBV4-2, the J gene TRBJ2-1, with TRBD2 identical over 10 bases. CDR3 size: 14 residues. V trimming: 8 bases; J trimming: 1 base; junction bases outside the gene matches: 2. Germline values: CDR1 LGHNA, CDR2 YNFKEQ. The chain's CDR3 is CASRGLASYNEQFF. In DNA, the CDR3 is TGTGCCAGCCGGGGACTAGCGTCCTACAATGAGCAGTTCTTC.

CDR3: CASSQGERGYYNEQFF. In nucleotides, the CDR3 is TGCGCCAGCAGCCAAGGGGAGCGGGGCTACTACAATGAGCAGTTCTTC. The chain links TRBV4-1 to TRBJ2-1; TRBD2 agrees at 7 bases. Germline V gene lookup returns CDR1 MGHRA and CDR2 YSYEKL. The CDR3 has 16 amino acids. V gave up 1 base and J gave up 3 bases; unmatched junction bases: 6.